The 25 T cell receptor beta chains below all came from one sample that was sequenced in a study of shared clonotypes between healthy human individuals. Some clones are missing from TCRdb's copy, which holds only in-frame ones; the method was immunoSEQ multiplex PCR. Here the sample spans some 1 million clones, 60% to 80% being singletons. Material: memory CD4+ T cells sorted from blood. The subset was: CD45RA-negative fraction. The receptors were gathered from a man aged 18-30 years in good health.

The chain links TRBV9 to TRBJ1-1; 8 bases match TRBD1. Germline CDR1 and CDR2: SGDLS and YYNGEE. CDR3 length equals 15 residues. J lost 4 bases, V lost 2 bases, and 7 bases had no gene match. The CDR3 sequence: CASSVSPTGVTEAFF. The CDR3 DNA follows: TGTGCCAGCAGCGTGTCCCCGACAGGGGTCACTGAAGCTTTCTTT.

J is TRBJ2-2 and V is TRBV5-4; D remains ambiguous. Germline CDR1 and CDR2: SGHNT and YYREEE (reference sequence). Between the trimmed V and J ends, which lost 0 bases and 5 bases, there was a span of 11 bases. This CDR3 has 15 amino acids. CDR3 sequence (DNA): TGTGCCAGCAGCTTGGCGTTGGGAAATACCGGGGAGCTGTTTTTT. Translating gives CASSLALGNTGELFF.

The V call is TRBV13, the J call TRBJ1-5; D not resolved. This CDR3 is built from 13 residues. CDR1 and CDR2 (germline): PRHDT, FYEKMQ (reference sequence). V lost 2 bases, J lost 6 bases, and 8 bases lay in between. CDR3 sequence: CASSLTIGQPQHF. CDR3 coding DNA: TGTGCCAGCAGCTTAACAATCGGTCAGCCCCAGCATTTT.

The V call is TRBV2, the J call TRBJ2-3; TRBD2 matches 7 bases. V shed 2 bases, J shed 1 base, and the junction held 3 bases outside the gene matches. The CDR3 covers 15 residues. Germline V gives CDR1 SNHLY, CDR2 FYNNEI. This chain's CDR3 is CASSESGKGTDTQYF. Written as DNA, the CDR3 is TGTGCCAGCAGTGAAAGCGGGAAGGGCACAGATACGCAGTATTTT.

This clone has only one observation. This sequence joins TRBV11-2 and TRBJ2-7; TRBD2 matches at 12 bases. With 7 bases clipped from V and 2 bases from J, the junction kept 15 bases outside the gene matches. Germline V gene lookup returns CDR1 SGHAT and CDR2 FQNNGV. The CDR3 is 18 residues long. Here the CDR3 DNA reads TGTGCCAGCAAAGTGGGACTAGCGGGCTCCCACCAGACCTACGAGCAGTACTTC. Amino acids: CASKVGLAGSHQTYEQYF.

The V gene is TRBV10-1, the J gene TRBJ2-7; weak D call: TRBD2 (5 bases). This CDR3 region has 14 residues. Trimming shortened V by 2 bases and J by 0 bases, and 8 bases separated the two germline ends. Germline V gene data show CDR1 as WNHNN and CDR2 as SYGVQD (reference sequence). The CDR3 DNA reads TGCGCCAGCAGTGAGCAGCGGAGCTCCTACGAGCAGTACTTC. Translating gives CASSEQRSSYEQYF.

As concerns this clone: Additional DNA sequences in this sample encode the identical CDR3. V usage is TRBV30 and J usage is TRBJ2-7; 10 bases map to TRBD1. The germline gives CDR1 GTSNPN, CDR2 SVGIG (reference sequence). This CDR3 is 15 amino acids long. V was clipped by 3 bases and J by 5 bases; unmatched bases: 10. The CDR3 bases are TGTGCCTGGAGCAGGTTAGGACAGGGGGACAACGAGCAGTACTTC. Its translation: CAWSRLGQGDNEQYF.

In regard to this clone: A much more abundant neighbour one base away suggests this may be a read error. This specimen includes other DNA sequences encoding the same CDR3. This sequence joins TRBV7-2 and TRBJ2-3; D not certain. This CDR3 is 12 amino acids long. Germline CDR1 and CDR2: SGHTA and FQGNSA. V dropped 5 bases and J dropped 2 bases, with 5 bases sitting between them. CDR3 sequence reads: CASSPYTDTQYF. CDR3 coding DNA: TGTGCCAGCAGCCCTTACACAGATACGCAGTATTTT. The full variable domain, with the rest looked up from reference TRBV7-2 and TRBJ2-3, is GAGVSQSPSNKVTEKGKDVELRCDPISGHTALYWYRQSLGQGLEFLIYFQGNSAPDKSGLPSDRFSAERTGGSVSTLTIQRTQQEDSAVYLCASSPYTDTQYFGPGTRLTVL.

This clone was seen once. DNA for the CDR3: TGTGCCAGCTCACCAGATAATCAGCCCCAGCATTTT. This gives the protein CASSPDNQPQHF. The V and J genes are TRBV18 and TRBJ1-5; D gene ambiguous. The CDR3 is 12 amino acids. V dropped 2 bases and J dropped 4 bases, with 3 bases sitting between them. The germline CDR1 and CDR2 sequences are KGHSH and LQKENI.

The DNA of the CDR3 is TGTGCCAGCAGTTGGGGGACAGGCACTAATTCACCCCTCCACTTT. Encoded protein: CASSWGTGTNSPLHF. The rearrangement links TRBV28 to TRBJ1-6; TRBD1 aligns across 8 bases. This CDR3 has 15 amino acids. With V trimmed by 4 bases and J by 6 bases, 5 bases remained unmatched. The germline V gene has CDR1 MDHEN and CDR2 SYDVKM.

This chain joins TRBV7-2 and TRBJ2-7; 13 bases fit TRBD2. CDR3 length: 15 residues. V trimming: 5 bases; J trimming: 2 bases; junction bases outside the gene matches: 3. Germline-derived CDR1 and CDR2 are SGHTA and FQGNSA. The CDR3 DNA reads TGTGCCAGCAGCCCCACTAGCGGGAGGGCCTACGAGCAGTACTTC. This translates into CASSPTSGRAYEQYF.

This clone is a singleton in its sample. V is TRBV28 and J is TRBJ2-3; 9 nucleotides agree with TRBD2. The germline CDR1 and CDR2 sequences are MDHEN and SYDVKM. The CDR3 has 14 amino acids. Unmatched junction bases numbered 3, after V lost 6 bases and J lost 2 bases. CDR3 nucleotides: TGTGCCAGCAGGCGGGGGGGACTCACAGATACGCAGTATTTT. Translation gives CASRRGGLTDTQYF.

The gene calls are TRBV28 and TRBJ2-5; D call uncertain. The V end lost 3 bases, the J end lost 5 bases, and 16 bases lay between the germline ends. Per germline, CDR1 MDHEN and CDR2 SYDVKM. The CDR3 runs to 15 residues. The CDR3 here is CASSFRGPEVETQYF. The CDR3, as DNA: TGTGCCAGCAGTTTTAGAGGCCCAGAGGTGGAGACCCAGTACTTC.

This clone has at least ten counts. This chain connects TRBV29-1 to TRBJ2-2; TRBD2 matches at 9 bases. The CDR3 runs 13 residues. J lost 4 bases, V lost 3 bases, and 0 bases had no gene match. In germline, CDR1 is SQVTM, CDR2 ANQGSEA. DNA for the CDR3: TGCAGCGTTGAGCGGGGGGGCACCGGGGAGCTGTTTTTT. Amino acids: CSVERGGTGELFF.

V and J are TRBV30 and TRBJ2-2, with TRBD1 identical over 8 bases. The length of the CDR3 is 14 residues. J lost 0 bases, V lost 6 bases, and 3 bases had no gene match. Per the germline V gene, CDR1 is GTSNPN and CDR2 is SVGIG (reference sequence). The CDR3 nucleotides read TGTGCCTGCCTGGGACAGGCGAACACCGGGGAGCTGTTTTTT. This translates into CACLGQANTGELFF.

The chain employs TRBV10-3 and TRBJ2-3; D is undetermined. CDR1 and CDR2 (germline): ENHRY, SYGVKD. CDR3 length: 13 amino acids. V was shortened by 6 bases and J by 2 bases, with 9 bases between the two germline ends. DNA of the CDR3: TGTGCCATCAGCCCAAGCGACACAGATACGCAGTATTTT. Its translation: CAISPSDTDTQYF.

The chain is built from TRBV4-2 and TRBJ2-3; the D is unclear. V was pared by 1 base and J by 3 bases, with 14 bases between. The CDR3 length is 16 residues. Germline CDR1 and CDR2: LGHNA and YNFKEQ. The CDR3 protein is CASSQVSQGRTDTQYF. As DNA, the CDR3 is TGTGCCAGCAGCCAAGTCAGTCAAGGGCGGACAGATACGCAGTATTTT.

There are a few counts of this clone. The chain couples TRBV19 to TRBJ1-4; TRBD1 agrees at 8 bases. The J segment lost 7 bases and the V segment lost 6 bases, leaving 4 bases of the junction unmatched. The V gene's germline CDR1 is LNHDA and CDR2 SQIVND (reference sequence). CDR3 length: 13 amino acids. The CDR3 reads CASRLDRAEKLFF. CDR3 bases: TGTGCCAGTAGACTGGACAGGGCTGAAAAACTGTTTTTT.

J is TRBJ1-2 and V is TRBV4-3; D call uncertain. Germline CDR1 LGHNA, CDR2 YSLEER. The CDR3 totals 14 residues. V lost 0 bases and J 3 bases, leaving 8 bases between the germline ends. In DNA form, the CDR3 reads TGCGCCAGCAGCCAAGACCCCAGCTACTATGGCTACACCTTC. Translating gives CASSQDPSYYGYTF.

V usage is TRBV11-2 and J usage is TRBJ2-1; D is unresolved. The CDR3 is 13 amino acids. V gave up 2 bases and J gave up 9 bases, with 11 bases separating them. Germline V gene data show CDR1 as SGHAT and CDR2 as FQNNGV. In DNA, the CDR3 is TGTGCCAGCAGCTTAACCGTCCTCGGTGAGCAGTTCTTC. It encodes CASSLTVLGEQFF.

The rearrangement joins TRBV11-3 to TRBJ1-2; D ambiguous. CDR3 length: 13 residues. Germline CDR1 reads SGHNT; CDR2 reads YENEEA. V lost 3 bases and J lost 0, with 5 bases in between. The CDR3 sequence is CASSFGTNYGYTF. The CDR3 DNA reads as TGTGCCAGCAGCTTTGGGACTAACTATGGCTACACCTTC.

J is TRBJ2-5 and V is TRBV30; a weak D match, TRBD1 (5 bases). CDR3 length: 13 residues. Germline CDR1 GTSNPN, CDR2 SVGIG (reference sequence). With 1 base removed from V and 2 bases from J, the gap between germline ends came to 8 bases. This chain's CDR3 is CAWSGKGQETQYF. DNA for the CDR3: TGTGCCTGGAGTGGTAAGGGGCAAGAGACCCAGTACTTC.

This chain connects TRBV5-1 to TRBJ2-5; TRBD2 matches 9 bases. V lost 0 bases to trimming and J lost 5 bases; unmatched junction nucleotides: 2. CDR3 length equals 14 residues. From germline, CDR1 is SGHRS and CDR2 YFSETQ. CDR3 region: CASSLVREGETQYF. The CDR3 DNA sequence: TGCGCCAGCAGCTTGGTGCGGGAGGGGGAGACCCAGTACTTC. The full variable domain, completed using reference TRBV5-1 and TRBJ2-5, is KAGVTQTPRYLIKTRGQQVTLSCSPISGHRSVSWYQQTPGQGLQFLFEYFSETQRNKGNFPGRFSGRQFSNSRSEMNVSTLELGDSALYLCASSLVREGETQYFGPGTRLLVL.

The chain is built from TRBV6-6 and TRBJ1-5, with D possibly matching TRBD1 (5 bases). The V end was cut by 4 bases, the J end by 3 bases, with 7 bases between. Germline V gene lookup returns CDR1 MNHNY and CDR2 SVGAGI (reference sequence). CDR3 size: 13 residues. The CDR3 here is CASSSGFNQPQHF. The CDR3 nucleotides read TGTGCCAGCAGTTCAGGGTTCAATCAGCCCCAGCATTTT.

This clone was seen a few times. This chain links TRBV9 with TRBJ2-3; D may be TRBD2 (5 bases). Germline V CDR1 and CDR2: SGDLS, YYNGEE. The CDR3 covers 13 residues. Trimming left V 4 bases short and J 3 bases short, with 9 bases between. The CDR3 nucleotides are TGTGCCAGCAGCTCCCGACTAACAGATACGCAGTATTTT. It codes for CASSSRLTDTQYF.